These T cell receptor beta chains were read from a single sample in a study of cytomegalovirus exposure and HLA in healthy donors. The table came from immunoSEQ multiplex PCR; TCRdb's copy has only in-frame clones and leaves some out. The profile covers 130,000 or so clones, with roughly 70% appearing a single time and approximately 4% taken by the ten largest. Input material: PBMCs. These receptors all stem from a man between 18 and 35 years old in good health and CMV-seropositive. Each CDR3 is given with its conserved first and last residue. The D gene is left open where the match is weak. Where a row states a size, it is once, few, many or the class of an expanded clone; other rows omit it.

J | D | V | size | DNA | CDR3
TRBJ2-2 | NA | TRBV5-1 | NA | TGCGCCAGCAGCTTCAGTTTAATTAACACCGGGGAGCTGTTTTTT | CASSFSLINTGELFF
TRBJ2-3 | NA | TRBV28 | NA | TGTGCCAGCAGTCCACGGGAAAGCACAGATACGCAGTATTTT | CASSPRESTDTQYF
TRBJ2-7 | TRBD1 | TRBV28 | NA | TGTGCCAGCAGTTCCCGAGGACAGGGTGAGGCCTACGAGCAGTACTTC | CASSSRGQGEAYEQYF
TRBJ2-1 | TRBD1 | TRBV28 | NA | TGTGCCAGCGCCGGACAGGGGGTCAGTGAGCAGTTCTTC | CASAGQGVSEQFF
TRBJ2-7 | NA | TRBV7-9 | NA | TGTGCCAGCAGCTTAGCTAGCGGTGGATCAAGCTCCTACGAGCAGTACTTC | CASSLASGGSSSYEQYF
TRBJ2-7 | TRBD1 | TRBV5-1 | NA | TGCGCCAGCAGCACAGGGACAGGGGGCTTCAACGAGCAGTACTTC | CASSTGTGGFNEQYF
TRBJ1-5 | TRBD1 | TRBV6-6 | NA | TGTGCCAGCAGTTACCAAGGACAGGCTAGCCATCAGCCCCAGCATTTT | CASSYQGQASHQPQHF
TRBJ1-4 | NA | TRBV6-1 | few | TGTGCCAGCAGTGAACAAACAGGTTCTAATGAAAAACTGTTTTTT | CASSEQTGSNEKLFF
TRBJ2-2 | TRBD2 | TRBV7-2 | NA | TGTGCCAGCAGCGCTAGCGGGGGTGCCACCGGGGAGCTGTTTTTT | CASSASGGATGELFF
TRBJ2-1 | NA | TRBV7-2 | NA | TGTGCCAGCAGCTTTAGGGAGCGAGCCCTCAATCGGCAGTTCTTC | CASSFRERALNRQFF
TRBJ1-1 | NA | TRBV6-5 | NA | TGTGCCAGCAGTTACGTAAAGGGGGAAGCTTTCTTT | CASSYVKGEAFF
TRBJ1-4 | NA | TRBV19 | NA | TGTGCCAGTAGTATACGACAGAAGAGTACTAATGAAAAACTGTTTTTT | CASSIRQKSTNEKLFF
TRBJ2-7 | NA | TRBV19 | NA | TGTGCCAGTAGTATGCGGGGCGCGTGGGAGCAGTACTTC | CASSMRGAWEQYF
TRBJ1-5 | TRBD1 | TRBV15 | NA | TGTGCCACCAGCAGAGATAGACAGGGGCGTCAGCCCCAGCATTTT | CATSRDRQGRQPQHF
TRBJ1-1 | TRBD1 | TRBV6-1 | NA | TGTGCCAGTGGACAGGGGGCTATAATCTCGTCAGCTTTCTTT | CASGQGAIISSAFF
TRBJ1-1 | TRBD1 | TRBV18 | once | TGTGCCAGCTCACCGGACAGGGTGGGAACTGAAGCTTTCTTT | CASSPDRVGTEAFF
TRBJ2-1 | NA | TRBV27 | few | TGTGCCAGCAGTTTATCAGGGAGCTCCTACAATGAGCAGTTCTTC | CASSLSGSSYNEQFF
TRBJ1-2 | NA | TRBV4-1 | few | TGCGCCAGCAGCCAAGCTCTGGGGGGAGGGTCTGGCTACACCTTC | CASSQALGGGSGYTF
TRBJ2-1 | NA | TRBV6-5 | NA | TGTGCCAGCAAAAACAGAATATACAATGAGCAGTTCTTC | CASKNRIYNEQFF
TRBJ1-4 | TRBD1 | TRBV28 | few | TGTGCCAGCAGGGGACAGTTAAATGAAAAACTGTTTTTT | CASRGQLNEKLFF
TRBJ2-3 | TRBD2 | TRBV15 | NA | TGTGCCACCAGCAGGCGGGGAGGGGGCACAGATACGCAGTATTTT | CATSRRGGGTDTQYF
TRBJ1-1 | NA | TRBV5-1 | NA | TGCGCCAGCAGCCCCCCCCGGGGGGAAATCAGGAACACTGAAGCTTTCTTT | CASSPPRGEIRNTEAFF
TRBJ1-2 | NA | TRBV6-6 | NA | TGTGCCGGTTACCCTGGAGGACCGACTACTAACTATGGCTACACCTTC | CAGYPGGPTTNYGYTF
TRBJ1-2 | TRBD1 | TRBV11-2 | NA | TGTGCCAGCAGCTCCACGACAGGGAACTATGGCTACACCTTC | CASSSTTGNYGYTF
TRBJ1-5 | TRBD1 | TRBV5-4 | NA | TGTGCCAGCAGCCAGGGGGCAAGCAATCAGCCCCAGCATTTT | CASSQGASNQPQHF
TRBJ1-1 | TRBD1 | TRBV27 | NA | TGTGCCAGCAGTCCCTGGGACAGGGGGGGCACTGAAGCCTTCTTT | CASSPWDRGGTEAFF
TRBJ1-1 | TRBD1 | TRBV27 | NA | TGTGCCAGCACCCCTTGGACAGGGGGCCAAGCTTTCTTT | CASTPWTGGQAFF
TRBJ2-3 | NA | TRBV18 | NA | TGTGCCAGCTCACGAACAGGGATAGATACGCAGTATTTT | CASSRTGIDTQYF
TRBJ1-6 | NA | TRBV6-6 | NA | TGTGCCAGCAGTTACGGACAGATCAGGGATTCACCCCTCCACTTT | CASSYGQIRDSPLHF
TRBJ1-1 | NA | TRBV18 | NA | TGTGCCAGCTCACCACCAAATACTTTGAACACTGAAGCTTTCTTT | CASSPPNTLNTEAFF
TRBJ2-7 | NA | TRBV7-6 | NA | TGTGCCAGCAGCTTAGTTAAGACAGGTGGGGCCTACGAGCAGTACTTC | CASSLVKTGGAYEQYF
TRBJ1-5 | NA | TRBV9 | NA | TGTGCCAGCAGCGTAGGAGGGCAGAGGGCTTATAGCAATCAGCCCCAGCATTTT | CASSVGGQRAYSNQPQHF
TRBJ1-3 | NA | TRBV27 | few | TGTGCCAGCAGTTTACAGGGTGGAAACACCATATATTTT | CASSLQGGNTIYF
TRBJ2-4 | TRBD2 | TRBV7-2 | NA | TGTGCCAGCAGCAAGGGACTAGCGGGGGGGCGAGTCAAAAACATTCAGTACTTC | CASSKGLAGGRVKNIQYF
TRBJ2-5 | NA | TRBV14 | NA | TGTGCCAGCAGCCAGCAGACAACAGGGAGCGAGACCCAGTACTTC | CASSQQTTGSETQYF
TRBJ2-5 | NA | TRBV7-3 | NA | TGTGCCAGCAGTCGGACTACTCAAGAGACCCAGTACTTC | CASSRTTQETQYF
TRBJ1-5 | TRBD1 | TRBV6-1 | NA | TGTGCCACCGCGGGACAGGGGTATCAGCCCCAGCATTTT | CATAGQGYQPQHF
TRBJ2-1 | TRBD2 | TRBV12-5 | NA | TGTGCTAGTGGCCCCCCTAGCGGGGCCTTGATTGGTGAGCAGTTCTTC | CASGPPSGALIGEQFF
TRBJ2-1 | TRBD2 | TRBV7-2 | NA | TGTGCCAGCATGGGGGGGTTTTACAATGAGCAGTTCTTC | CASMGGFYNEQFF
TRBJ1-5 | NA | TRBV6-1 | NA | TGTGCCAGCAGTGCGTTAACTCGCGGGGGTCAGCCCCAGCATTTT | CASSALTRGGQPQHF
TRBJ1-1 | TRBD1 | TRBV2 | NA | TGTGCCAGCACCCTCGACCGACAGGGAAACACTGAAGCTTTCTTT | CASTLDRQGNTEAFF